These 28 T cell receptor beta chains share one sample of origin, sequenced in a study of blood T cells in healthy people across ages. Primers used in a second PCR of roughly 7 to 11 cycles were a sample-barcoded 5' primer and a J-beta primer mix. MiXCR, applied by TCRdb to the 5' RACE reads, yields one record per CDR3 protein. The table records over 1,300,000 distinct CDR3 sequences, approximately 63% of them present only once. The specimen sequenced was blood. Receptor source: a man between 18 and 29 years old in good health.

The chain couples TRBV4-3 to TRBJ2-7; D is perhaps TRBD1 (5 bases). Trimming pared 2 bases from V and 3 bases from J, leaving 14 bases between. CDR3 size: 15 residues. Germline-derived CDR1 and CDR2 are LGHNA and YSLEER. In DNA form, the CDR3 reads TGCGCCAGCAGCCAATCGACAGCTAATTACTACGAGCAGTACTTC. This translates into CASSQSTANYYEQYF.

The chain employs TRBV27 and TRBJ2-5; unclear D gene. Near its end, the DNA agrees better with TRBJ2-7, so the J call may be wrong. Germline V gives CDR1 MNHEY, CDR2 SMNVEV (reference sequence). The CDR3 spans 15 residues. The CDR3, as DNA: TGTGCCAGCAGTTCAATCCCCAGGATGGACTACGAGCAGTACTTC. Translation: CASSSIPRMDYEQYF.

This clonotype was seen just once. The chain joins TRBV6-2 or TRBV6-3 to TRBJ2-1, with 9 positions matching TRBD1. Germline CDR1 reads MNHEY; CDR2 reads SVGEGT. J gave up 7 bases and V 2 bases, and 9 bases lay outside the gene matches. The CDR3 loop spans 16 amino acids. CDR3 coding DNA: TGTGCCAGCAGTTACGGAGGAAACAGGGGGCGGAATGAGCAGTTCTTC. Translation gives CASSYGGNRGRNEQFF.

The chain couples TRBV9 to TRBJ2-3; 12 nucleotides match TRBD2. Germline CDR1 reads SGDLS; CDR2 reads YYNGEE. This CDR3 has 19 residues. The J segment lost 0 bases and the V segment lost 4 bases, leaving 12 bases of the junction unmatched. CDR3 nucleotides: TGTGCCAGCAGCACCTATCCAACTAGCGGGGGGCTGAGCACAGATACGCAGTATTTT. Its protein product is CASSTYPTSGGLSTDTQYF.

The chain has TRBV20-1 and TRBJ2-7; possible D gene TRBD2, 5 bases. Trimming cost V 3 bases and J 0 bases, with 12 bases left between them. The CDR3 totals 14 residues. Per germline, CDR1 DFQATT and CDR2 SNEGSKA (reference sequence). The CDR3 region is CSARALDLSYEQYF. The CDR3 DNA is TGCAGTGCTAGGGCACTAGACCTCTCCTACGAGCAGTACTTC.

This clonotype was observed once. The chain employs TRBV3-1 and TRBJ1-3; D perhaps matches TRBD1 (5 bases). Germline loops: CDR1 LGHDT, CDR2 YNNKEL (reference sequence). The ends were cut back, 6 bases at V and 2 bases at J, with 14 bases in the middle. The CDR3 has 15 amino acids. Here the CDR3 reads CASREDMPAGNTIYF. The DNA for the CDR3 is TGTGCCAGCAGGGAGGACATGCCCGCTGGAAACACCATATATTTT.

The table lists this clonotype with a count of one. The rearrangement uses TRBV20-1 and TRBJ2-4, with 10 bases matching TRBD2. Germline-derived CDR1 and CDR2 are DFQATT and SNEGSKA (reference sequence). This CDR3 is built from 17 residues. Trimming cost V 1 base and J 0 bases; bases outside gene matches: 6. The CDR3 protein is CSARGTSGDLAKNIQYF. CDR3 nucleotides: TGCAGTGCTAGAGGAACTAGCGGGGACCTAGCCAAAAACATTCAGTACTTC.

The chain links TRBV7-9 to TRBJ2-7; TRBD1 aligns across 7 bases. Per the germline V gene, CDR1 is SEHNR and CDR2 is FQNEAQ (reference sequence). The CDR3 loop spans 15 amino acids. The trim removed 4 bases at V and 2 bases at J, leaving 8 bases unmatched. In DNA, the CDR3 is TGTGCCAGCAGCTCCCGACAGGGATCGACCTACGAGCAGTACTTC. It yields the protein CASSSRQGSTYEQYF.

The chain combines TRBV4-2 with TRBJ1-2; 8 bases line up with TRBD1. After removal of 0 bases from V and 2 bases from J, the junction contained 2 bases not matched to a gene. The V gene's germline CDR1 is LGHNA and CDR2 YNFKEQ. This CDR3 is 15 amino acids long. CDR3 residues: CASSQDRTGNYGYTF. The CDR3 nucleotides are TGTGCCAGCAGCCAAGATCGGACAGGGAACTATGGCTACACCTTC.

This clonotype came up once. This chain links TRBV7-2 with TRBJ2-3; 8 positions agree with TRBD2. V dropped 0 bases and J dropped 3; count of bases not matched to a gene: 5. The CDR3 runs to 16 residues. Per the germline V gene, CDR1 is SGHTA and CDR2 is FQGNSA. CDR3 sequence (DNA): TGTGCCAGCAGCTTAGCGCTTAGCGGGGTTACAGATACGCAGTATTTT. This translates into CASSLALSGVTDTQYF.

The V gene is TRBV7-2, the J gene TRBJ2-3, with 7 nucleotides matching TRBD2. This CDR3 comprises 14 residues. Germline V lookup: CDR1 SGHTA, CDR2 FQGNSA. After removal of 2 bases from V and 6 bases from J, the junction contained 5 bases not matched to a gene. The CDR3 sequence is CASSLRAGLDTQYF. The CDR3 nucleotides read TGTGCCAGCAGCTTACGAGCGGGGTTGGATACGCAGTATTTT.

The chain recombines TRBV25-1 with TRBJ2-1; possible D gene TRBD1, 5 bases. Germline CDR1 MGHDK, CDR2 SYGVNS. The length of the CDR3 is 13 residues. V lost 3 bases to trimming and J lost 7 bases, with 10 bases between them. CDR3 in DNA: TGTGCCAGCAGTGAGCACAGGCATAATGAGCAGTTCTTC. Its protein product is CASSEHRHNEQFF.

V gene TRBV29-1 combines with J gene TRBJ1-2; D gene ambiguous. Trimming removed 3 bases from V and 7 bases from J, with 15 bases in between. Germline V CDR1 and CDR2: SQVTM, ANQGSEA. The CDR3 is 13 amino acids. The CDR3 DNA is TGCAGCGTTGAGTGGTCTCAGTCTTCTGGCTACACCTTC. This gives the protein CSVEWSQSSGYTF.

The rearrangement joins TRBV4-1 to TRBJ2-1; D possibly uses TRBD1 or TRBD2 (5 bases each). The V end was cut by 1 base, the J end by 6 bases, with 13 bases between. CDR1 is MGHRA and CDR2 is YSYEKL in the germline V gene. The CDR3 totals 15 residues. The CDR3 DNA is TGCGCCAGCAGCCAAGGAGGGGCGCTGGGCAATGAGCAGTTCTTC. Translation gives CASSQGGALGNEQFF.

This clonotype was seen more than once but under ten times. This rearrangement joins TRBV6-4 to TRBJ2-3; the match to TRBD2 covers 8 bases. This CDR3 has 15 residues. Trimming at V came to 4 bases and at J to 2 bases, leaving 5 bases not matched to a gene. CDR1 is MRHNA, CDR2 SNTAGT, per germline. Written as DNA, the CDR3 is TGTGCCAGCAGTGGCGAAGCGGGGGCCACAGATACGCAGTATTTT. This codes for CASSGEAGATDTQYF.

This clonotype was detected only a few times. The rearrangement links TRBV20-1 to TRBJ2-7; D is unresolved. Germline V gives CDR1 DFQATT, CDR2 SNEGSKA (reference sequence). The CDR3 runs to 12 residues. V lost 2 bases to trimming and J lost 5 bases, with 10 bases between them. The CDR3, as DNA: TGCAGTGCTAGATGGGCAGGACACGAGCAGTACTTC. Translation gives CSARWAGHEQYF.

This clonotype has a handful of counts. The chain has TRBV10-3 and TRBJ1-2; D gene uncertain. Germline V gene sequence: CDR1 ENHRY, CDR2 SYGVKD. CDR3 size: 14 residues. The ends were cut back, 0 bases at V and 4 bases at J, with 9 bases in the middle. CDR3 coding DNA: TGTGCCATCAGTGAGTCGAATGCTCCCTATGGCTACACCTTC. Translation gives CAISESNAPYGYTF.

This clonotype was counted a few times. The chain has TRBV29-1 and TRBJ2-3; TRBD2 aligns across 12 bases. Looked up from germline, CDR1 is SQVTM and CDR2 is ANQGSEA. CDR3 size: 16 residues. Unmatched junction bases numbered 6, after V lost 5 bases and J lost 0 bases. CDR3 coding DNA: TGCAGCGTTCAACTAGCGGGGGGCGGGAGCACAGATACGCAGTATTTT. Translation gives CSVQLAGGGSTDTQYF.

The rearrangement uses TRBV2 and TRBJ2-1; TRBD2 matches 9 bases. V was pared by 10 bases and J by 9 bases, with 13 bases of the junction left unmatched. Germline V lookup: CDR1 SNHLY, CDR2 FYNNEI. The CDR3 is 14 amino acids. The CDR3 coding sequence is TGTGCCACCAAATGGCTAGCGGGGACCACTGAGCAGTTCTTC. It specifies CATKWLAGTTEQFF.

This clonotype was observed a few times. V and J are TRBV28 and TRBJ2-1; the match to TRBD2 covers 10 bases. The CDR3 totals 15 residues. After removal of 2 bases from V and 8 bases from J, the junction contained 6 bases not matched to a gene. CDR1 is MDHEN and CDR2 is SYDVKM in the germline V gene. The DNA for the CDR3 is TGTGCCAGCAGTTTACTAGCGGGGGAATTTTATGAGCAGTTCTTC. Residues: CASSLLAGEFYEQFF. The full variable domain, completed using reference TRBV28 and TRBJ2-1, is DVKVTQSSRYLVKRTGEKVFLECVQDMDHENMFWYRQDPGLGLRLIYFSYDVKMKEKGDIPEGYSVSREKKERFSLILESASTNQTSMYLCASSLLAGEFYEQFFGPGTRLTVL.

The V and J genes are TRBV21-1 and TRBJ2-7. TRBV21-1 corresponds to a pseudogene. The CDR3 contains 16 residues. The CDR3 bases are TGTGCCAGCAGCAAAGTTTGGGTCGGAACAAACTACGAGCAGTACTTC. Its protein is CASSKVWVGTNYEQYF.

The chain uses TRBV20-1 and TRBJ2-1, with 9 bases lining up with TRBD1. The CDR3 is 14 residues long. The germline CDR1 and CDR2 sequences are DFQATT and SNEGSKA (reference sequence). Trimming removed 3 bases from V and 6 bases from J; junction bases left unmatched: 6. The CDR3 nucleotides read TGCAGTGCTAGTAGGGACAGGGCCCTCAATGAGCAGTTCTTC. It specifies CSASRDRALNEQFF.

The chain couples TRBV6-5 to TRBJ2-3; 10 bases agree with TRBD2. This CDR3 has 14 amino acids. V lost 8 bases to trimming and J lost 5 bases; unmatched junction nucleotides: 7. Germline lookup yields CDR1 MNHEY and CDR2 SVGAGI. CDR3 protein: CASGSGTSEDTQYF. The CDR3 DNA sequence: TGTGCCAGCGGGTCCGGGACTAGCGAAGATACGCAGTATTTT.

This clonotype has only a few counts. This chain joins TRBV15 and TRBJ2-3; no firm D call. V was shortened by 6 bases and J by 2 bases, with 15 bases between the two germline ends. The CDR3 extends over 15 amino acids. CDR1 is LNHNV, CDR2 YYDKDF, per germline (reference sequence). The CDR3 bases are TGTGCCACCAGATCATCGTTAGGGAACACAGATACGCAGTATTTT. Translating gives CATRSSLGNTDTQYF.

This clonotype was seen only a few times. This chain links TRBV20-1 with TRBJ2-1; D call uncertain. The V gene's germline CDR1 is DFQATT and CDR2 SNEGSKA (reference sequence). There are 13 residues in the CDR3. Trimming stripped 3 bases from V and 0 bases from J, with 6 bases between. The CDR3 loop reads CSASGTSYNEQFF. CDR3 nucleotides: TGCAGTGCTAGCGGTACCTCCTACAATGAGCAGTTCTTC.

The table lists this clonotype with a count of one. The chain has TRBV28 and TRBJ2-1, with 8 bases aligning to TRBD1. CDR1 and CDR2 from the germline V gene are MDHEN and SYDVKM. CDR3 length equals 15 residues. The V and J ends lost 6 bases and 5 bases, in that order; junction bases with no gene match: 9. The DNA of the CDR3 is TGTGCCAGCAGCACCAAGAACAGGGGGAACAATGAGCAGTTCTTC. Translating gives CASSTKNRGNNEQFF.

The rearrangement links TRBV27 to TRBJ2-1, with D unclear. Germline V gene lookup returns CDR1 MNHEY and CDR2 SMNVEV (reference sequence). V was shortened by 5 bases and J by 4 bases, with 15 bases between the two germline ends. CDR3 length equals 15 residues. CDR3 protein: CASSQLGPSYNEQFF. The CDR3 region has the DNA TGTGCCAGCAGTCAACTCGGACCAAGTTACAATGAGCAGTTCTTC.

This chain uses TRBV2 with TRBJ2-1; D is perhaps TRBD2 (6 bases). The V gene's germline CDR1 is SNHLY and CDR2 FYNNEI. V gave up 10 bases and J gave up 6 bases, with 13 bases separating them. The CDR3 has 12 amino acids. CDR3 protein: CATHFGSNEQFF. The CDR3 DNA reads TGTGCCACCCACTTCGGGAGCAATGAGCAGTTCTTC. The full variable domain, in which reference TRBV2 and TRBJ2-1 provide the parts outside the CDR3, is EPEVTQTPSHQVTQMGQEVILRCVPISNHLYFYWYRQILGQKVEFLVSFYNNEISEKSEIFDDQFSVERPDGSNFTLKIRSTKLEDSAMYFCATHFGSNEQFFGPGTRLTVL.